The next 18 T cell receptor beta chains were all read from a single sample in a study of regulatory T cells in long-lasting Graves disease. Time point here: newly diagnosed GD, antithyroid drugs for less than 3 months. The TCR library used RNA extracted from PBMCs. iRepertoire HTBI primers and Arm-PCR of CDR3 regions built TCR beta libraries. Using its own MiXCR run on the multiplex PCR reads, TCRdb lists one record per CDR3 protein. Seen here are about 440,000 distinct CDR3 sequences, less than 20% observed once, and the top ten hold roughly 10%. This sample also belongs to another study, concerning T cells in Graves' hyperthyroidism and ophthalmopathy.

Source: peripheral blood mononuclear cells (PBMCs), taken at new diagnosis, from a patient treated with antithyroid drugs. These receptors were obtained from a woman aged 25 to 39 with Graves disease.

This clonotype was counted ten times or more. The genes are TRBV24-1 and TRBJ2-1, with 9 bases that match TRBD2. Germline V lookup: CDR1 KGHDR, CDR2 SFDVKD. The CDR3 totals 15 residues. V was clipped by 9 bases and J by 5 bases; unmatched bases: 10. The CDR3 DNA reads TGTGCCACCTCCGGAGAGCGGGAGGCCCACAATGAGCAGTTCTTC. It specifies CATSGEREAHNEQFF.

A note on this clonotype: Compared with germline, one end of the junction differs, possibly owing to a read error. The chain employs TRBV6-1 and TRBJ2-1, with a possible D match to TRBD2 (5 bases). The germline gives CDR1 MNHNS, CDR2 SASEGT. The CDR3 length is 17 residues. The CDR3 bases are TGTGCCAGCAGTGAAGGCCAGAGCGGAGACTCCTACAATGAGCGGTTCTTC. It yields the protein CASSEGQSGDSYNERFF.

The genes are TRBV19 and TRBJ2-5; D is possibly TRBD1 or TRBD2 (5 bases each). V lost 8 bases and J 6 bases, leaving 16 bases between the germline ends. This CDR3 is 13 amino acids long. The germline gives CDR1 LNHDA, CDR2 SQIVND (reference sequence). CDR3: CASRGEGSQTQYF. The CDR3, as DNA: TGTGCCAGTCGAGGCGAGGGGAGTCAGACCCAGTACTTC. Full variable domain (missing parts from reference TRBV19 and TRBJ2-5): DGGITQSPKYLFRKEGQNVTLSCEQNLNHDAMYWYRQDPGQGLRLIYYSQIVNDFQKGDIAEGYSVSREKKESFPLTVTSAQKNPTAFYLCASRGEGSQTQYFGPGTRLLVL.

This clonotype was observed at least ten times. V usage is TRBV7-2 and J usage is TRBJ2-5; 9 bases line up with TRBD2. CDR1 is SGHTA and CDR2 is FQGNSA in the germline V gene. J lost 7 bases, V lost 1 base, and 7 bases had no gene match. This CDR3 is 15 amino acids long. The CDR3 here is CASSLGYSGSGTQYF. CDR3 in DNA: TGTGCCAGCAGCTTAGGGTATAGCGGGAGCGGGACCCAGTACTTC.

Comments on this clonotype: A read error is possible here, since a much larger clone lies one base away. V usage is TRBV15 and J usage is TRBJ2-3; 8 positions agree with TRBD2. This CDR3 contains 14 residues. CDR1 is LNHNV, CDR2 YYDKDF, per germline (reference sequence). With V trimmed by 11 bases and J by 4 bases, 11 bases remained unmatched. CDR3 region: CAAGTRGLADTQYF. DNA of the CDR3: TGTGCCGCCGGCACACGGGGACTAGCAGATACGCAGTATTTT.

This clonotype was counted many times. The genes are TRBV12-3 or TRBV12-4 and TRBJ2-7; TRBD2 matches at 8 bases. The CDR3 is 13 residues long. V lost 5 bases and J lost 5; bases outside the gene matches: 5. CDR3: CASSPVTSDEQYF. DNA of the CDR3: TGTGCCAGCAGTCCCGTGACTAGCGACGAGCAGTACTTC.

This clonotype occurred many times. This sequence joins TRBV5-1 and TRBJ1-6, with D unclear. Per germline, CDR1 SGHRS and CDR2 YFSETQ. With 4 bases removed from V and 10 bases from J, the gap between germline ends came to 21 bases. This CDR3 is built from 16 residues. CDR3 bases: TGCGCCAGCAGCCAAAGCCCTCGGAAGGGCGGCTCACCCCTCCACTTT. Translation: CASSQSPRKGGSPLHF.

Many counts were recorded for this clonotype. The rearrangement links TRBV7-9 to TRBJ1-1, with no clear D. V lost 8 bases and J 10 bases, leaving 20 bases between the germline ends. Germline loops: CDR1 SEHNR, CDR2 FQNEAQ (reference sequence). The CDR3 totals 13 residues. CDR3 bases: TGTGCCAGCGGCCCTGGGGATTTAACTACAGCTTTCTTT. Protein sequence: CASGPGDLTTAFF.

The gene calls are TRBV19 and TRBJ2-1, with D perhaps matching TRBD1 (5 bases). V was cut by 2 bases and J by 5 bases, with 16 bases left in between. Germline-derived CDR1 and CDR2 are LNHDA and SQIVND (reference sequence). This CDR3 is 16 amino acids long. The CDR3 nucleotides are TGTGCCAGTAGTATACTACCGGACACCCGGAACAATGAGCAGTTCTTC. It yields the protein CASSILPDTRNNEQFF.

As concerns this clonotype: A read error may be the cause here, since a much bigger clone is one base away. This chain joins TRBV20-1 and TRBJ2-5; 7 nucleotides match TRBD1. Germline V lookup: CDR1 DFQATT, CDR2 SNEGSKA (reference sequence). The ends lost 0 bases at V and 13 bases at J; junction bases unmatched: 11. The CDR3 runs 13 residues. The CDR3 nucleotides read TGCAGTGCTAGAGACTTCGACAGGGCTGACCGGTACTTC. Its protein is CSARDFDRADRYF.

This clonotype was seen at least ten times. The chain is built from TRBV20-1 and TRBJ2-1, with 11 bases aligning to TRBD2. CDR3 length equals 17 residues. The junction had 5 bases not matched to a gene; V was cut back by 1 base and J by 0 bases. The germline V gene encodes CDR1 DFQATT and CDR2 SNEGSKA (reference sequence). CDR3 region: CSARVILAGVSYNEQFF. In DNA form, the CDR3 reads TGCAGTGCTAGAGTCATACTAGCGGGGGTCTCCTACAATGAGCAGTTCTTC.

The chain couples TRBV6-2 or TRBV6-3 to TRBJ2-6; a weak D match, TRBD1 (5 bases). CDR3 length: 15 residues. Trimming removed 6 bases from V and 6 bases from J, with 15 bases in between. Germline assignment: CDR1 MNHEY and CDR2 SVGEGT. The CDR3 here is CASSRDSVAANVLTF. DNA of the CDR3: TGTGCCAGCAGCCGCGACAGTGTGGCGGCCAACGTCCTGACTTTC.

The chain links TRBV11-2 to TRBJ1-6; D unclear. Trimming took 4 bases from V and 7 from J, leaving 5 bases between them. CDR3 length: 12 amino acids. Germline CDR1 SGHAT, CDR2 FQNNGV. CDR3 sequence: CASSSGNSPLHF. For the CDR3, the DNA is TGTGCCAGCAGCTCTGGGAATTCACCCCTCCACTTT.

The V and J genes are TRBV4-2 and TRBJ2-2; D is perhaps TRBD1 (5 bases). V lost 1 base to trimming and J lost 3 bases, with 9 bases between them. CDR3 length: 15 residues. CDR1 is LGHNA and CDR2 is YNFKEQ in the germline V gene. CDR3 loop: CASSQGGQYTGELFF. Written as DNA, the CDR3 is TGTGCCAGCAGCCAAGGAGGACAATACACCGGGGAGCTGTTTTTT.

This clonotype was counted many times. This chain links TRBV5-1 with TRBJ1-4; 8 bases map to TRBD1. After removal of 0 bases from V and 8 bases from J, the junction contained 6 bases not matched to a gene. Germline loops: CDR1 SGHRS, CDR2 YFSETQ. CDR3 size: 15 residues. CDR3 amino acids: CASSLEGQVHEKLFF. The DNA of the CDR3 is TGCGCCAGCAGCTTGGAGGGACAGGTCCACGAAAAACTGTTTTTT.

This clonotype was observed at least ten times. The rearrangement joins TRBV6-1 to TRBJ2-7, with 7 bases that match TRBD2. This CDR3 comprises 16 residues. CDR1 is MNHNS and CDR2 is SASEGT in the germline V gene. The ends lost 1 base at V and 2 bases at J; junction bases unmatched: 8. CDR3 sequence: CASSEDVGGPAYEQYF. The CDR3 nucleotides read TGTGCCAGCAGTGAAGACGTGGGAGGGCCAGCCTACGAGCAGTACTTC.

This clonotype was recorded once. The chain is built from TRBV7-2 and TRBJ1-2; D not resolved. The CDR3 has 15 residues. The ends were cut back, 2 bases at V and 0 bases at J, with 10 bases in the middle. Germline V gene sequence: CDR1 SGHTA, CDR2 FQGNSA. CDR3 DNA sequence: TGTGCCAGCAGCTTACCCCCGGGAACTAACTATGGCTACACCTTC. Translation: CASSLPPGTNYGYTF.

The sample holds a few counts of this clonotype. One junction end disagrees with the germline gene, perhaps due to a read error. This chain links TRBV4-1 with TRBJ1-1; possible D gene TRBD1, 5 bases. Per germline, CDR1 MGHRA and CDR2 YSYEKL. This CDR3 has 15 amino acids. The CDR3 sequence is CASSQEGQPNTEALF. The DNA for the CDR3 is TGCGCCAGCAGCCAAGAGGGGCAGCCGAACACTGAAGCTCTCTTT.